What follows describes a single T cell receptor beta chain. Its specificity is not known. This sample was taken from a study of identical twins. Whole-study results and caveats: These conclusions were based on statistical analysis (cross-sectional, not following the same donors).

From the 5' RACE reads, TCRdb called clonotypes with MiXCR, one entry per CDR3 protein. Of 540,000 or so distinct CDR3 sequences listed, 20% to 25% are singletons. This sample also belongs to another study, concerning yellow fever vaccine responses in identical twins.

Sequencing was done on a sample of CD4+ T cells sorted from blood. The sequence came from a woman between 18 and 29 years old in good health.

This chain's CDR3 is CATSDLWSNEQFF. CDR3 sequence (DNA): TGTGCCACCAGTGATTTGTGGTCCAATGAGCAGTTCTTC. The genes are TRBV24-1 and TRBJ2-1, with D unresolved. Trimming took off 0 bases at V and 6 bases at J, with 5 bases between the two ends. This CDR3 has 13 amino acids. In germline, CDR1 is KGHDR, CDR2 SFDVKD.